The rows below give T cell receptor beta chains drawn from one sample of a study of CD8+CD57+ T cells in acquired aplastic anemia. MiXCR, run by TCRdb on the reads, gives a single entry per CDR3 protein. The sample holds approximately 300,000 distinct CDR3 sequences; approximately 57% are singletons and the top ten take around 1.3%. The sequenced sample was sorted CD4+, CD8+, or CD8+CD57+ T cells (not recorded which) from PBMCs. These receptors all come from a human donor with aplastic anemia. The CDR3 runs from the conserved cysteine through the conserved F or W.

j_call	v_call	cdr3_aa
TRBJ2-7	TRBV2	CASRQGLAGHEQYF
TRBJ2-7	TRBV19	CASSIGEGPGEQYF
TRBJ2-7	TRBV19	CASTRDAPYEQYF
TRBJ2-7	TRBV5-1	CASTVGSGLVPYEQYF
TRBJ1-2	TRBV29-1	CSVERNVGGYYGYTF
TRBJ1-5	TRBV19	CASSFLALGSNQPQHF
TRBJ2-5	TRBV9	CASSVAGVETQYF
TRBJ2-2	TRBV2	CASLRTEGNTGELFF
TRBJ1-6	TRBV9	CASSVGGHSPLHF
TRBJ2-7	TRBV7-2	CASSFGLAGASYEQCF
TRBJ2-1	TRBV20-1	CSARDFTSSDNEQFF
TRBJ1-1	TRBV20-1	CSAPGHRNGTEAFF
TRBJ1-4	TRBV9	CASSVERGMANERLFF
TRBJ2-1	TRBV10-1	CASSESGLAGYRSSYNEQFF
TRBJ2-3	TRBV7-3	CASSLSPPSGGAYTQYF
TRBJ1-2	TRBV6-6	CASRIGRNYGYTF
TRBJ2-5	TRBV29-1	CSVESRGGGNETQYF
TRBJ2-3	TRBV29-1	CSVGLASRTDTQYF
TRBJ1-1	TRBV9	CASSVGVDSGTEAFF
TRBJ2-1	TRBV20-1	CSAATSLAGGEQFF
TRBJ2-5	TRBV10-1	CASRASGTSGGALETQYF
TRBJ2-5	TRBV7-2	CASSPIDRPGTQYF
TRBJ1-1	TRBV5-4	CASSLGQGVITEAFF
TRBJ2-3	TRBV25-1	CATYSDTQYF
TRBJ1-2	TRBV29-1	CSVARENYGYTF
TRBJ2-5	TRBV7-3	CASSRGLAGATQYF
TRBJ2-7	TRBV7-2	CASSLAEYYEQYF
TRBJ1-4	TRBV19	CASSWQALIATNEKLFF
TRBJ2-7	TRBV7-9	CASSRDSEQYF
TRBJ1-2	TRBV11-2	CASSLDPDYGYTF